The 12 T cell receptor beta chains listed next were all sequenced from one sample in a study of response to subunit inactivated influenza vaccine. TCRdb re-called the RT-PCR reads with MiXCR, one entry per CDR3 protein. Of 630,000 or so distinct CDR3 sequences in the sample, approximately 15% were seen once. Specimen: PBMCs from blood, collected roughly 13 days after vaccination. The receptor set was obtained from a man aged 50-59 years who received an inactivated influenza vaccine.

This clonotype was seen a handful of times. The chain links TRBV6-5 to TRBJ2-7; D possibly matches TRBD1 or TRBD2 (5 bases each). The CDR3 is made up of 17 amino acids. V lost 4 bases and J 3 bases, leaving 22 bases between the germline ends. The germline gives CDR1 MNHEY, CDR2 SVGAGI. The DNA for the CDR3 is TGTGCCAGCAGTTCGGAAGCGATAGGGACGCGGTACTACGAGCAGTACTTC. Its translation: CASSSEAIGTRYYEQYF.

This clonotype was counted only a few times. The rearrangement joins TRBV5-1 to TRBJ2-2, with D maybe TRBD1 (6 bases). CDR1 is SGHRS and CDR2 is YFSETQ in the germline V gene. CDR3 length: 16 residues. The V gene lost 9 bases and the J gene lost 5 bases, with 23 bases spanning the gap. CDR3 bases: TGCGCCACTACCCTCGACAGGCCTATGAGGACCGGGGAGCTGTTTTTT. This encodes CATTLDRPMRTGELFF.

This clonotype was observed many times. J is TRBJ2-5 and V is TRBV5-5; D not resolved. V lost 5 bases to trimming and J lost 1 base, with 9 bases between them. CDR1 and CDR2 from the germline V gene are SGHKS and YYEKEE (reference sequence). This CDR3 comprises 13 residues. CDR3 coding DNA: TGTGCCAGCAGACCCCTCAGCCAAGAGACCCAGTACTTC. This sequence encodes CASRPLSQETQYF.

CDR3: CATSARQGAGETQYF. The CDR3 nucleotides are TGTGCCACCAGCGCAAGACAGGGGGCAGGAGAGACCCAGTACTTC. V usage is TRBV15 and J usage is TRBJ2-5; TRBD1 aligns across 10 bases. After removal of 5 bases from V and 4 bases from J, the junction contained 7 bases not matched to a gene. Looked up from germline, CDR1 is LNHNV and CDR2 is YYDKDF (reference sequence). There are 15 residues in the CDR3.

The chain links TRBV30 to TRBJ2-5; TRBD1 aligns across 7 bases. The CDR3 runs 16 residues. CDR1 is GTSNPN and CDR2 is SVGIG in the germline V gene (reference sequence). After removal of 0 bases from V and 4 bases from J, the junction contained 11 bases not matched to a gene. The chain's CDR3 is CAWSVRGRGSAETQYF. CDR3 nucleotides: TGTGCCTGGAGTGTACGAGGCAGGGGGAGCGCAGAGACCCAGTACTTC.

A single count supports this clonotype. This sequence may be a read error, since a much larger clone differs from it by one base. The genes are TRBV6-6 and TRBJ2-7, with a tentative D call TRBD1 (6 bases). The CDR3 has 12 residues. Germline assignment: CDR1 MNHNY and CDR2 SVGAGI (reference sequence). V lost 6 bases and J 5 bases, leaving 11 bases between the germline ends. The DNA of the CDR3 is TGTGCCAGCAGACGACAGGCCCACGAGCAGTACTTC. As protein: CASRRQAHEQYF.

This clonotype was recorded a few times. The chain uses TRBV4-2 and TRBJ2-3, with 14 bases identical to TRBD2. Germline lookup yields CDR1 LGHNA and CDR2 YNFKEQ. V lost 0 bases, J lost 2 bases, and 13 bases stayed unmatched. The CDR3 spans 21 residues. CDR3: CASSQDDFSRTSGGFTDTQYF. The CDR3 DNA follows: TGTGCCAGCAGCCAAGATGACTTCTCGCGGACTAGCGGGGGGTTCACAGATACGCAGTATTTT.

Regarding this clonotype: This may come from a read error, since a much larger clone is one base off. The chain combines TRBV20-1 with TRBJ2-1; no firm D call. The germline V gene encodes CDR1 DFQATT and CDR2 SNEGSKA (reference sequence). The CDR3 has 12 residues. CDR3 nucleotide sequence: TGCGGTGCCGCGCCACACTACAATGAGCAGTTCTTC. Its protein is CGAAPHYNEQFF.

This clonotype was found many times. The V gene is TRBV6-2 or TRBV6-3, the J gene TRBJ2-7; 11 bases match TRBD2. Germline CDR1 MNHEY, CDR2 SVGEGT. J gave up 4 bases and V 6 bases, and 5 bases lay outside the gene matches. The CDR3 is 14 amino acids. CDR3 bases: TGTGCCAGCAGGACTAGCGGGATATCTTACGAGCAGTACTTC. Residues: CASRTSGISYEQYF.

This chain connects TRBV11-1 to TRBJ2-5, with 11 nucleotides matching TRBD1. The CDR3 is 18 residues long. V trimming: 4 bases; J trimming: 1 base; junction bases outside the gene matches: 11. Germline CDR1 and CDR2: SGHAT and FQDESV (reference sequence). CDR3 DNA sequence: TGTGCCAGCAGCTCCAACCGTCGGACAGGGGGCCTCCAAGAGACCCAGTACTTC. It is translated as CASSSNRRTGGLQETQYF.

This clonotype has more than one count but fewer than ten. The rearrangement uses TRBV5-1 and TRBJ1-6, with 7 bases matching TRBD1. There are 14 residues in the CDR3. V gave up 0 bases and J gave up 9 bases; unmatched junction bases: 3. Germline lookup yields CDR1 SGHRS and CDR2 YFSETQ. CDR3 sequence reads: CASSLGDSRSPLHF. In DNA, the CDR3 is TGCGCCAGCAGCTTGGGGGACAGCCGTTCACCCCTCCACTTT.

This clonotype has only a few counts. The chain couples TRBV5-5 to TRBJ2-3, with D possibly being TRBD1 (6 bases). Germline CDR1 SGHKS, CDR2 YYEKEE (reference sequence). The CDR3 covers 12 residues. V was trimmed by 2 bases and J by 9 bases, leaving 10 bases between them. Written as DNA, the CDR3 is TGTGCCAGCAGCTTTGCAGGGGAAACGCAGTATTTT. As protein: CASSFAGETQYF.